These 8 T cell receptor beta chains were sequenced from one sample in a study of blood T cell repertoires in COVID-19 (dated by TCRdb to 2020 to 2021). The library was obtained by the immunoSEQ multiplex PCR assay. Imported from immuneACCESS, the table was reduced by TCRdb to in-frame sequences with V and J called. These copies leave out some clones; in studies compared against another copy, an unresolved V gene accounts for under half, and the cause of the remainder is not known. Within this sample are some 70,000 clones, with around 89% of them counted one time only. The ten largest clones represent roughly 0.58% of the sample. The sequencing input was peripheral blood. These TCRs come from a man between 60 and 75 years old with acute or convalescent COVID-19.

The rearrangement links TRBV7-2 to TRBJ2-2; 11 bases match TRBD2. CDR1 SGHTA and CDR2 FQGNSA come from the germline V gene. Unmatched junction bases numbered 5, after V lost 3 bases and J lost 5 bases. This CDR3 is 16 amino acids long. The CDR3 DNA is TGTGCCAGCAGCTTGACTAGCGGGATAATTACCGGGGAGCTGTTTTTT. Translated: CASSLTSGIITGELFF.

J is TRBJ1-4 and V is TRBV5-1; a weak D match, TRBD1 (5 bases). The germline CDR1 and CDR2 sequences are SGHRS and YFSETQ. This CDR3 has 14 amino acids. V dropped 5 bases and J dropped 8 bases, with 16 bases sitting between them. CDR3 bases: TGCGCCAGCAGGGAGGAGGGACCGCACGAAAAACTGTTTTTT. Protein product: CASREEGPHEKLFF.

The rearrangement uses TRBV10-3 and TRBJ1-1, with 7 bases that match TRBD1. Germline values: CDR1 ENHRY, CDR2 SYGVKD. Germline trimming cut 3 bases from V and 4 bases from J; bases unmatched to any gene: 2. The length of the CDR3 is 13 residues. CDR3 nucleotides: TGTGCCATCAGTGATGACAGGGTCACTGAAGCTTTCTTT. Translated, it gives CAISDDRVTEAFF.

The J gene is TRBJ2-1, the V gene TRBV3-1 (or the pseudogene TRBV3-2); TRBD1 aligns across 10 bases. V lost 2 bases, J lost 1 base, and 5 bases stayed unmatched. The germline gives CDR1 LGHDT, CDR2 YNNKEL (reference sequence). The CDR3 covers 17 residues. The CDR3: CASSQPRTGGSYNEQFF. The CDR3 DNA is TGTGCCAGCAGCCAACCTAGGACAGGGGGGTCCTACAATGAGCAGTTCTTC.

This clone was seen once. The chain links TRBV14 to TRBJ2-3; D remains ambiguous. With 0 bases removed from V and 1 base from J, the gap between germline ends came to 8 bases. Germline CDR1 is SGHDN and CDR2 is FVKESK. The length of the CDR3 is 15 residues. The CDR3 DNA is TGTGCCAGCAGCCAAGAACACAGCCGCACAGATACGCAGTATTTT. Translation gives CASSQEHSRTDTQYF.

This clone was detected only once. The chain uses TRBV5-1 and TRBJ1-2, with D uncertain. The CDR3 totals 13 residues. The germline V and J ends were trimmed by 4 bases and 6 bases, with 13 bases remaining between them. The germline CDR1 and CDR2 sequences are SGHRS and YFSETQ. The CDR3: CASSESRVDGYTF. As DNA, the CDR3 is TGCGCCAGCAGCGAGTCGAGGGTTGATGGCTACACCTTC.

The gene calls are TRBV2 and TRBJ1-5; D call uncertain. Trimming removed 3 bases at V and 4 bases at J, with 10 bases between. The CDR3 spans 14 residues. Germline lookup yields CDR1 SNHLY and CDR2 FYNNEI. The CDR3 reads CASSDPGGNQPQHF. The CDR3 DNA is TGTGCCAGCAGTGACCCGGGAGGGAATCAGCCCCAGCATTTT.

The chain couples TRBV7-9 to TRBJ2-5; D possibly corresponds to TRBD1 (6 bases). This CDR3 contains 14 residues. The V gene's germline CDR1 is SEHNR and CDR2 FQNEAQ (reference sequence). V was trimmed by 1 base and J by 5 bases, leaving 11 bases between them. Here the CDR3 reads CASSLVQGSETQYF. The CDR3 bases are TGTGCCAGCAGCTTAGTCCAGGGGAGTGAGACCCAGTACTTC.